The clone carrying this TCR beta chain occurred once. The data were taken from a study of T cell responses to AZD1222 COVID-19 vaccine. Only in-frame clones appear in the TCRdb table, and some are missing; sequencing was by immunoSEQ multiplex PCR. The table includes some 150,000 clones, approximately 85% detected once. The CDR3 runs 16 residues. The ends were cut back, 4 bases at V and 4 bases at J, with 16 bases in the middle. CDR1 and CDR2 (germline): LGHDT, YNNKEL (reference sequence). V is TRBV3-1 (or the pseudogene TRBV3-2) and J is TRBJ2-2; tentatively, D is TRBD1 or TRBD2 (6 bases each). This receptor was identified in an adult who received the MenACWY meningococcal vaccine as a control. The source was peripheral blood, collected 28 days after the second dose of the MenACWY control vaccine. CDR3 residues: CASSPFSGAGTGELFF. The DNA of the CDR3 is TGTGCCAGCAGCCCCTTTTCGGGGGCCGGCACCGGGGAGCTGTTTTTT.